These 10 T cell receptor beta chains share one sample of origin, sequenced in a study of T cell repertoires in cytomegalovirus infection. These TCRs' antigens remain unknown. MiXCR was run by TCRdb on the reads, yielding one entry per CDR3 protein. The table lists about 770,000 distinct CDR3 sequences, 25% to 35% of them singletons. Sequenced material: cultured CD8+ T cells from PBMCs, taken from culture after CMV antigen stimulation. The receptors derive from a human donor in good health (CMV status not recorded). Some clones in this sample may be carry-over from other donors' samples.

The chain is built from TRBV9 and TRBJ2-7, with D possibly being TRBD2 (7 bases). The V end was cut by 1 base, the J end by 5 bases, with 16 bases between. Germline V gives CDR1 SGDLS, CDR2 YYNGEE. CDR3 length: 15 amino acids. CDR3 coding DNA: TGTGCCAGCAGCGTAAGGGGGGGGCCTTACCACGAGCAGTACTTC. Its translation: CASSVRGGPYHEQYF.

CDR3: CASSLSFSGQGLNTIYF. The DNA of the CDR3 is TGTGCCAGCAGTTTATCCTTCTCGGGACAGGGCCTAAACACCATATATTTT. The chain carries TRBV27 and TRBJ1-3, with TRBD1 matching over 9 bases. Unmatched junction bases numbered 9, after V lost 0 bases and J lost 6 bases. The germline V gene encodes CDR1 MNHEY and CDR2 SMNVEV (reference sequence). This CDR3 contains 17 residues.

This clonotype turned up a few times. The chain combines TRBV4-1 with TRBJ2-1; TRBD1 matches 9 bases. V dropped 0 bases and J dropped 10; count of bases not matched to a gene: 4. This CDR3 is built from 14 residues. The germline V gene has CDR1 MGHRA and CDR2 YSYEKL. CDR3 sequence: CASSQDGQGYEQFF. The CDR3 DNA reads as TGCGCCAGCAGCCAAGATGGACAGGGGTACGAGCAGTTCTTC.

This clonotype has a handful of counts. This rearrangement joins TRBV12-5 to TRBJ1-1; perhaps TRBD1 as D (6 bases). CDR3 length: 17 amino acids. Trimming removed 7 bases from V and 0 bases from J, with 21 bases in between. Looked up from germline, CDR1 is LGHNT and CDR2 is FRNRAP. CDR3 sequence: CASALLGAGAMNTEAFF. CDR3 in DNA: TGTGCTAGTGCCCTCCTCGGGGCAGGGGCAATGAACACTGAAGCTTTCTTT.

This chain joins TRBV12-5 and TRBJ1-4; D is perhaps TRBD1 (5 bases). With 6 bases removed from V and 0 bases from J, the gap between germline ends came to 11 bases. Germline CDR1 LGHNT, CDR2 FRNRAP. CDR3 length: 15 residues. The CDR3 spells CASGDAGATNEKLFF. The CDR3 DNA reads as TGTGCTAGTGGGGACGCGGGGGCAACTAATGAAAAACTGTTTTTT.

This clonotype occurred many times. The rearrangement uses TRBV12-3 or TRBV12-4 and TRBJ2-5; the match to TRBD2 covers 8 bases. Losses at the gene ends were 3 bases for V and 1 base for J; bases not matched to a gene: 4. The CDR3 length is 15 residues. CDR3 nucleotide sequence: TGTGCCAGCAGTTTTTTGCGGGGGGCCCAAGAGACCCAGTACTTC. This encodes CASSFLRGAQETQYF.

Points on this clonotype: A much larger clone lies one base from this, so it may be a read error. The chain employs TRBV4-1 and TRBJ2-2; no clear D. Germline CDR1 MGHRA, CDR2 YSYEKL. The CDR3 sequence is 13 residues long. CDR3 sequence reads: CASSQDSPGELFF. CDR3 nucleotides: TGTGCCAGCAGCCAAGATAGCCCCGGGGAGCTGTTTTTT.

This clonotype was seen a handful of times. The chain links TRBV10-3 to TRBJ2-1; maybe TRBD2 (6 bases). The CDR3 spans 15 residues. V was trimmed by 3 bases and J by 2 bases, leaving 11 bases between them. Germline CDR1 ENHRY, CDR2 SYGVKD. The CDR3 sequence is CAISDRDSAYNEQFF. The CDR3 DNA is TGTGCCATCAGTGACCGGGACTCCGCCTACAATGAGCAGTTCTTC.

The CDR3 DNA reads as TGCAGTGCAGTAGGGACAGAAAATAACTATGGCTACACCTTC. Residues: CSAVGTENNYGYTF. The rearrangement uses TRBV20-1 and TRBJ1-2; 7 bases agree with TRBD1. Germline CDR1 and CDR2: DFQATT and SNEGSKA (reference sequence). The CDR3 has 14 amino acids. The V gene end was trimmed by 6 bases and the J gene end by 1 base; junction bases not matched to a gene: 8.

This clonotype was counted a single time. V gene TRBV3-1 combines with J gene TRBJ2-1; D is ambiguous. Germline V lookup: CDR1 LGHDT, CDR2 YNNKEL (reference sequence). CDR3 size: 13 residues. Trimming removed 3 bases at V and 9 bases at J, with 12 bases between. CDR3 DNA: TGTGCCAGCAGCCACCTATCACCGGGTGAGCAGTTCTTC. Residues: CASSHLSPGEQFF.